Sequencing of this T cell receptor beta chain was carried out in a study of shared clonotypes between healthy human individuals. CDR1 and CDR2 (germline): WNHNN, SYGVQD (reference sequence). V was pared by 3 bases and J by 7 bases, with 18 bases between. There are 15 residues in the CDR3. Some clones are missing from TCRdb's copy, which holds only in-frame ones; the method was immunoSEQ multiplex PCR. The sample records around 510,000 clones, roughly 79% being singletons. The chain recombines TRBV10-1 with TRBJ2-5, with D hard to call. The sample taken for sequencing was PBMCs. This sequence originates from a woman in her thirties or forties in good health. Some clones in this sample may be carry-over from other donors' samples. The CDR3 DNA follows: TGCGCCAGCAGTGAATATTCGGGTGGGCCTGGGACCCAGTACTTC. It specifies CASSEYSGGPGTQYF.